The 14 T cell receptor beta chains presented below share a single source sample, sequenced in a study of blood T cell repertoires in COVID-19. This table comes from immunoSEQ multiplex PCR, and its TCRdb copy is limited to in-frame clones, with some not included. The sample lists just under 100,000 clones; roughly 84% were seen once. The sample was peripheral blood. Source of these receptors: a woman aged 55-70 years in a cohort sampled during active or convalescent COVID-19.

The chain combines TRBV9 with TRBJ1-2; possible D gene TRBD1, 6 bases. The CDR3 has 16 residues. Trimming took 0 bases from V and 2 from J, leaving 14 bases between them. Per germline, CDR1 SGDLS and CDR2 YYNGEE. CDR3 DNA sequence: TGTGCCAGCAGCGTAGGGGGCAGGGGTTCAAACTATGGCTACACCTTC. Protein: CASSVGGRGSNYGYTF.

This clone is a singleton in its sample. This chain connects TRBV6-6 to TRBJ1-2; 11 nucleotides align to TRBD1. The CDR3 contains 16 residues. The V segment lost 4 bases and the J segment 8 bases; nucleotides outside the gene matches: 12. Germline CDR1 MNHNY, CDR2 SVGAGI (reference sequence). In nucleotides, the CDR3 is TGTGCCAGCAGTTCGGGGTCAGGACAGGGGGCGCCCGGCTACACCTTC. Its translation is CASSSGSGQGAPGYTF.

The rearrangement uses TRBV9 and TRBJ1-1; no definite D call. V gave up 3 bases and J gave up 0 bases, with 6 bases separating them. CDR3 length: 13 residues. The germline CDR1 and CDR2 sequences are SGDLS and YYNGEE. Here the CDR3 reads CASSAQLNTEAFF. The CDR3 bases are TGTGCCAGCAGCGCACAGCTGAACACTGAAGCTTTCTTT.

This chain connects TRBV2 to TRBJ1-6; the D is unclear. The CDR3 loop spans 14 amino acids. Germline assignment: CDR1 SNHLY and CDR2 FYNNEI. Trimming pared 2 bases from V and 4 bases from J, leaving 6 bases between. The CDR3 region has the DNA TGTGCCAGCAGTGAAACCGGGTATAATTCACCCCTCCACTTT. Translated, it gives CASSETGYNSPLHF.

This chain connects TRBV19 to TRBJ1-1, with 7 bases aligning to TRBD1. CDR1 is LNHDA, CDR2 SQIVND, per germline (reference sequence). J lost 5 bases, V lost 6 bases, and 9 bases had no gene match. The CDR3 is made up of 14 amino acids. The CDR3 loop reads CASSLQGKGTEAFF. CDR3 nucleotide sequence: TGTGCCAGTAGCCTACAGGGGAAGGGTACTGAAGCTTTCTTT.

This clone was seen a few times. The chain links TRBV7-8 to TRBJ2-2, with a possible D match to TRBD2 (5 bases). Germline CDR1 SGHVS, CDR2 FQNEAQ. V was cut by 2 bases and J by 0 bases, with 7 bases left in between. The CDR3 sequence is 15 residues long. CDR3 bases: TGTGCCAGCAGCTTAAGGCGGGCGAACACCGGGGAGCTGTTTTTT. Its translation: CASSLRRANTGELFF.

In DNA, the CDR3 is TGTGCCAGCCAGGGCAATCAGCCCCAGCATTTT. This encodes CASQGNQPQHF. The rearrangement links TRBV6-5 to TRBJ1-5; no reliable D call. CDR3 size: 11 residues. V was trimmed by 8 bases and J by 2 bases, leaving 4 bases between them. CDR1 is MNHEY, CDR2 SVGAGI, per germline.

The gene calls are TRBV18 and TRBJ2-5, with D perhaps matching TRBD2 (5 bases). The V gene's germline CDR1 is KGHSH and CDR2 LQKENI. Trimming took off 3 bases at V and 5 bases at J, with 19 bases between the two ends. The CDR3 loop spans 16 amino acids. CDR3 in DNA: TGTGCCAGCTCACCCCGCGGTTCTCCCCGGAGGGAGACCCAGTACTTC. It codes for CASSPRGSPRRETQYF.

CDR3 amino acids: CASSPDRGLGATNEKLFF. CDR3 DNA: TGCGCCAGCAGCCCTGACAGGGGGCTTGGAGCAACTAATGAAAAACTGTTTTTT. The V gene is TRBV5-1, the J gene TRBJ1-4; 10 bases fit TRBD1. Germline assignment: CDR1 SGHRS and CDR2 YFSETQ. V lost 4 bases, J lost 0 bases, and 9 bases stayed unmatched. The CDR3 has 18 amino acids.

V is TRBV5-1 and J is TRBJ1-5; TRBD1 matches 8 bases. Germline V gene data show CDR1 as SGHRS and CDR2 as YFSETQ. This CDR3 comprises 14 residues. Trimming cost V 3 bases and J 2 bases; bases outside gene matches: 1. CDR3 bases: TGCGCCAGCAGCTGGGGACAGGGCAATCAGCCCCAGCATTTT. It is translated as CASSWGQGNQPQHF.

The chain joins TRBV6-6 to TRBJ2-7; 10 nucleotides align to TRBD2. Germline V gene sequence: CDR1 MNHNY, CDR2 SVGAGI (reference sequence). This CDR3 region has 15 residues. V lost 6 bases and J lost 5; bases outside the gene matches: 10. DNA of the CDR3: TGTGCCAGCAGAGACCCTAGCGGGGGTCGTCACGAGCAGTACTTC. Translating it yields CASRDPSGGRHEQYF.

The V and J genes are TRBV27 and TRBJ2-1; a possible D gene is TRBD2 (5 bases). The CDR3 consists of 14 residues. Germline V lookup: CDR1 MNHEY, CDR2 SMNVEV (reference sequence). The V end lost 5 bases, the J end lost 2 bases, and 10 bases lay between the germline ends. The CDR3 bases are TGTGCCAGCAGTCCTAGAGGGACCTACAATGAGCAGTTCTTC. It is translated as CASSPRGTYNEQFF.

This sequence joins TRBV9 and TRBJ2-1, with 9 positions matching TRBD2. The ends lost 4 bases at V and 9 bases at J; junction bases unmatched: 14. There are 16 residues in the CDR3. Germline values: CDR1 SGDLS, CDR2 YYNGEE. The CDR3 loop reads CASSPLTSGAKGEQFF. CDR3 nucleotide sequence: TGTGCCAGCAGCCCCTTGACTAGCGGTGCCAAAGGTGAGCAGTTCTTC.

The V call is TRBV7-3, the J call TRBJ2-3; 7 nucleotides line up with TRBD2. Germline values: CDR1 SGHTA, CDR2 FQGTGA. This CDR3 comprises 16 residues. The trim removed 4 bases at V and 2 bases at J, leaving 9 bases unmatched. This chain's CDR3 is CASSSGLDGLTDTQYF. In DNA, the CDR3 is TGTGCCAGCAGCTCCGGACTAGATGGTCTCACAGATACGCAGTATTTT.